This record covers a single T cell receptor beta chain. Its specificity is unknown. The source of the sample is a study of cytomegalovirus exposure and HLA in healthy donors. Both 60 Vbeta primers and 13 Jbeta primers went into the PCR. Authors' data handling: An analysis that came later counted 73 million or so unique TCR beta chains, about 10 million shared. Using immunoSEQ multiplex PCR, the repertoire was profiled, and TCRdb retains in-frame clones only, with some absent. The D gene and trimming were derived from the DNA, and the V and J assignments and clone size from that table. The data show some 96,000 clones, 64% seen once. Study results and caveats: Fewer N-insertions than the approximately 700-donor mean were reportedly shown by an Asian-associated ancestry cluster in a later analysis. Data from an earlier analysis indicated that most TCR beta V segments were productive either about 90% or about 30% of the time. Based on reports, TCR beta sequences accurately predicted HLA-A and HLA-B alleles for most subjects.

Trimming took 8 bases from V and 3 from J, leaving 20 bases between them. CDR1 SNHLY and CDR2 FYNNEI come from the germline V gene. This CDR3 spans 15 amino acids. Source material: PBMCs. The chain uses TRBV2 and TRBJ2-7, with D possibly being TRBD1 (5 bases). This clonotype originated in a man aged 55 to 69 in good health and CMV-seronegative. The CDR3: CASRTGQTFNYEQYF. CDR3 nucleotide sequence: TGTGCCAGCCGTACAGGCCAAACTTTCAACTACGAGCAGTACTTC.